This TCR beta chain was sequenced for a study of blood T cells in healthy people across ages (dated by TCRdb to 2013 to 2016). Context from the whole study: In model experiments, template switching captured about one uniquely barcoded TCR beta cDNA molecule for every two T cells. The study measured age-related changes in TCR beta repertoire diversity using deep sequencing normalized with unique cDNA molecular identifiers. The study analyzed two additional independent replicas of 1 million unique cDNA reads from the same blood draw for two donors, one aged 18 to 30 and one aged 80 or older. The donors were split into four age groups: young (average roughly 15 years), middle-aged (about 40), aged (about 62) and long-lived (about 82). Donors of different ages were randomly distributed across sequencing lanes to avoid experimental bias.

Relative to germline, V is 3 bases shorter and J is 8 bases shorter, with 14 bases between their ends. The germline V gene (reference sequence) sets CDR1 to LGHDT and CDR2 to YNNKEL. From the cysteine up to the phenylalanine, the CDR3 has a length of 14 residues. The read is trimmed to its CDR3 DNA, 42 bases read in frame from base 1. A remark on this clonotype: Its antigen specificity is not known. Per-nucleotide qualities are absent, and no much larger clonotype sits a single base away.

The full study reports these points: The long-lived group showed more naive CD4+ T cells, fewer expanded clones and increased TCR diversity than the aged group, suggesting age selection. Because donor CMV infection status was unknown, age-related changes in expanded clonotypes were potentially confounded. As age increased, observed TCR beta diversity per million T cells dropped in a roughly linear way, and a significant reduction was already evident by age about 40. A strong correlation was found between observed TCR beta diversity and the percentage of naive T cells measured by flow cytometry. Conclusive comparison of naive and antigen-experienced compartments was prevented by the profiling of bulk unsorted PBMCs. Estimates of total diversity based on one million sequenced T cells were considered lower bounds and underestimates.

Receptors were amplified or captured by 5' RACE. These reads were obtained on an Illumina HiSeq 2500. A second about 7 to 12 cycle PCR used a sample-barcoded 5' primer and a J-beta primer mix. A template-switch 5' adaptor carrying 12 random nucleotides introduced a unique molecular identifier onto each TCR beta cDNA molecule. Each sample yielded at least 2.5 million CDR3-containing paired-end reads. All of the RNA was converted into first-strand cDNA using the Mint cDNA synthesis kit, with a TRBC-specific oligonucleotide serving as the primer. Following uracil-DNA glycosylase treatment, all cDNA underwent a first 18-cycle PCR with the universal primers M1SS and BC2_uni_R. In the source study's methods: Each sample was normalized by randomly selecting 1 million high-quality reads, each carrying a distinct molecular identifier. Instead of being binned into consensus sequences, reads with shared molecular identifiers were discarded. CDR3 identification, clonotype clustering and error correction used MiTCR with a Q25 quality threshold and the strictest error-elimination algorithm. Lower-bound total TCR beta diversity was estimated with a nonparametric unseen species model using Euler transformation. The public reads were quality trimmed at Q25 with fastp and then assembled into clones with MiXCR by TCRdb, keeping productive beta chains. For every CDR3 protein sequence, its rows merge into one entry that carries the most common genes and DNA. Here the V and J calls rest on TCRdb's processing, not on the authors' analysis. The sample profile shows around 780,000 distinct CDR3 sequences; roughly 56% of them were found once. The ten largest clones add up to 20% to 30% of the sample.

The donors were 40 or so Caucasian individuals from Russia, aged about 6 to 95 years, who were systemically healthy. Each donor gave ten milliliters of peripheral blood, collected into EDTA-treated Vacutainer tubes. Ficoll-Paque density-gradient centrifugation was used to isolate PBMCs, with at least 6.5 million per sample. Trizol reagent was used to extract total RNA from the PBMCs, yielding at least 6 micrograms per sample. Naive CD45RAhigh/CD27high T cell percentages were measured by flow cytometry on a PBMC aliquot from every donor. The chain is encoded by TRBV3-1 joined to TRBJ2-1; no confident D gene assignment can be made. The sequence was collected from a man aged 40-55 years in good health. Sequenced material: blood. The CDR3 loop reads CASSHKRSGDEQFF. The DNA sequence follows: TGTGCCAGCAGCCATAAACGATCGGGCGATGAGCAGTTCTTC.